One and the same sample provided the 25 T cell receptor beta chains below, sequenced in a study of somatic mutations in cytotoxic T cells in rheumatoid arthritis. Method: immunoSEQ multiplex PCR; TCRdb's copy keeps in-frame clones and lacks some. The sample holds some 20,000 clones, roughly four fifths seen once. The sequencing input was CD8+ T cells sorted from blood. The receptors were sampled from a man aged 18-30 years with rheumatoid arthritis.

This clone was counted between two and nine times. This rearrangement joins TRBV14 to TRBJ1-2; no definite D call. CDR1 and CDR2 (germline): SGHDN, FVKESK. The CDR3 has 16 amino acids. Trimming shortened V by 0 bases and J by 4 bases, and 15 bases separated the two germline ends. The CDR3: CASSQDGKGLVYGYTF. The DNA of the CDR3 is TGTGCCAGCAGCCAAGACGGGAAAGGGTTGGTCTATGGCTACACCTTC.

The rearrangement uses TRBV13 and TRBJ1-4; maybe TRBD1 (5 bases). The germline CDR1 and CDR2 sequences are PRHDT and FYEKMQ (reference sequence). This CDR3 comprises 13 residues. The V gene lost 6 bases and the J gene lost 1 base, with 6 bases spanning the gap. CDR3 amino acids: CASRGVTNEKLFF. In nucleotides, the CDR3 is TGTGCCAGCAGGGGGGTAACTAATGAAAAACTGTTTTTT.

J is TRBJ2-6 and V is TRBV14; either TRBD1 or TRBD2 may fit D (5 bases each). Trimming removed 3 bases at V and 1 base at J, with 10 bases between. Germline CDR1 SGHDN, CDR2 FVKESK. This CDR3 spans 16 amino acids. The CDR3 DNA sequence: TGTGCCAGCAGCCAGGGGCGGGTTTCTGGGGCCAACGTCCTGACTTTC. It specifies CASSQGRVSGANVLTF.

The rearrangement uses TRBV19 and TRBJ1-5, with D maybe TRBD1 (6 bases). Germline V gene sequence: CDR1 LNHDA, CDR2 SQIVND (reference sequence). V was shortened by 5 bases and J by 5 bases, with 28 bases between the two germline ends. This CDR3 is built from 19 residues. The CDR3 DNA reads TGTGCCAGTAGTGTACTTCGAGGGGGTTCGACCCTGGCGGATCAGCCCCAGCATTTT. It encodes CASSVLRGGSTLADQPQHF.

The chain is built from TRBV6-1 and TRBJ2-2; no firm D call. Germline CDR1 is MNHNS and CDR2 is SASEGT. The CDR3 contains 13 residues. Trimming took off 1 base at V and 3 bases at J, with 3 bases between the two ends. The CDR3 protein is CASSEGDTGELFF. The CDR3 DNA reads TGTGCCAGCAGTGAAGGGGACACCGGGGAGCTGTTTTTT.

The CDR3 loop is CASSPRTGGGLNEQFF. The CDR3 DNA reads as TGTGCCAGCAGCCCTAGGACAGGGGGAGGACTCAATGAGCAGTTCTTC. V gene TRBV7-9 combines with J gene TRBJ2-1; 10 bases fit TRBD1. V lost 5 bases to trimming and J lost 6 bases; unmatched junction nucleotides: 10. CDR3 length: 16 amino acids. Germline V gives CDR1 SEHNR, CDR2 FQNEAQ (reference sequence).

In the case of this clone: A junction boundary mismatches the germline segment, possibly from a read error. The chain carries TRBV27 and TRBJ1-4; TRBD1 might be the D (6 bases). The CDR3 sequence is 15 residues long. Germline loops: CDR1 MNHEY, CDR2 SMNVEV (reference sequence). The CDR3 is CASSLSGTGAEKLFF. The CDR3 DNA follows: TGTGCCAGCAGTCTATCCGGGACGGGGGCAGAAAAACTGTTTTTT.

The chain uses TRBV9 and TRBJ1-5; D is perhaps TRBD1 (6 bases). Trimming pared 0 bases from V and 8 bases from J, leaving 18 bases between. The germline CDR1 and CDR2 sequences are SGDLS and YYNGEE. This CDR3 spans 16 amino acids. The CDR3 DNA follows: TGTGCCAGCAGCGTAGGGGTGCAGGGGCCGGGGGAGCCCCAGCATTTT. Protein product: CASSVGVQGPGEPQHF.

This clone has just a few counts. This chain uses TRBV15 with TRBJ2-2; D gene uncertain. The V and J ends lost 0 bases and 6 bases respectively, with 11 bases between them. The germline V gene has CDR1 LNHNV and CDR2 YYDKDF (reference sequence). The length of the CDR3 is 15 residues. The CDR3 reads CATSRDSSAAGELFF. CDR3 nucleotide sequence: TGTGCCACCAGCAGAGATAGTAGTGCCGCCGGGGAGCTGTTTTTT. Looking up the rest from reference TRBV15 and TRBJ2-2 gives the full variable domain: DAMVIQNPRYQVTQFGKPVTLSCSQTLNHNVMYWYQQKSSQAPKLLFHYYDKDFNNEADTPDNFQSRRPNTSFCFLDIRSPGLGDTAMYLCATSRDSSAAGELFFGEGSRLTVL.

This clone was counted only a few times. The chain couples TRBV6-1 to TRBJ2-2; D assignment may be TRBD1 or TRBD2 (5 bases each). The CDR3 is made up of 14 amino acids. The germline V gene has CDR1 MNHNS and CDR2 SASEGT. The V and J ends lost 1 base and 3 bases respectively, with 6 bases between them. CDR3 in DNA: TGTGCCAGCAGTGAAGGGGACGACACCGGGGAGCTGTTTTTT. It translates to CASSEGDDTGELFF.

This chain connects TRBV28 to TRBJ2-5; 9 positions agree with TRBD1. Germline assignment: CDR1 MDHEN and CDR2 SYDVKM. The CDR3 runs 15 residues. V shed 5 bases, J shed 5 bases, and the junction held 9 bases outside the gene matches. DNA of the CDR3: TGTGCCAGCAGTCCCCTGGACAGGGGTTGGGAGACCCAGTACTTC. It is translated as CASSPLDRGWETQYF.

The chain has TRBV6-6 and TRBJ2-5, with D possibly matching TRBD2 (6 bases). The CDR3 is made up of 13 amino acids. The germline V gene encodes CDR1 MNHNY and CDR2 SVGAGI (reference sequence). Deletions cut 5 bases from V and 8 bases from J, with 15 bases between. For the CDR3, the DNA is TGTGCCAGCAGTCGAGGTACCGGGGGAACCCAGTACTTC. Residues: CASSRGTGGTQYF.

V and J are TRBV9 and TRBJ1-1; TRBD1 aligns across 7 bases. The V and J ends lost 4 bases and 4 bases, in that order; junction bases with no gene match: 10. There are 15 residues in the CDR3. The germline V gene encodes CDR1 SGDLS and CDR2 YYNGEE. The CDR3: CASSPRSRQGTEAFF. The DNA of the CDR3 is TGTGCCAGCAGCCCCAGATCCCGACAGGGCACTGAAGCTTTCTTT.

The chain has TRBV5-4 and TRBJ2-5, with D hard to call. V was pared by 1 base and J by 1 base, with 8 bases between. The CDR3 consists of 14 residues. Germline V gives CDR1 SGHNT, CDR2 YYREEE (reference sequence). CDR3 DNA: TGTGCCAGCAGCTTGTCGGCCGTCCAAGAGACCCAGTACTTC. Translating it yields CASSLSAVQETQYF. The full variable domain, rest sourced from reference TRBV5-4 and TRBJ2-5, is ETGVTQSPTHLIKTRGQQVTLRCSSQSGHNTVSWYQQALGQGPQFIFQYYREEENGRGNFPPRFSGLQFPNYSSELNVNALELDDSALYLCASSLSAVQETQYFGPGTRLLVL.

This clone occurred a few times. The V and J genes are TRBV30 and TRBJ2-7, with D possibly TRBD1 on 6 matching bases. Germline CDR1 GTSNPN, CDR2 SVGIG (reference sequence). The ends were cut back, 0 bases at V and 5 bases at J, with 8 bases in the middle. There are 12 residues in the CDR3. The DNA for the CDR3 is TGTGCCTGGAGTGTATCAGGGGACGAGCAGTACTTC. Protein product: CAWSVSGDEQYF. Complete variable domain (other parts from reference TRBV30 and TRBJ2-7): SQTIHQWPATLVQPVGSPLSLECTVEGTSNPNLYWYRQAAGRGLQLLFYSVGIGQISSEVPQNLSASRPQDRQFILSSKKLLLSDSGFYLCAWSVSGDEQYFGPGTRLTVT.

The chain couples TRBV27 to TRBJ1-2; D gene uncertain. The CDR3 is made up of 15 amino acids. The germline V and J ends were trimmed by 3 bases and 4 bases, with 15 bases remaining between them. Germline V gene data show CDR1 as MNHEY and CDR2 as SMNVEV (reference sequence). CDR3 DNA sequence: TGTGCCAGCAGTTTCAACACGGAGGGCGCCTATGGCTACACCTTC. As protein: CASSFNTEGAYGYTF.

The V and J genes are TRBV15 and TRBJ2-2; no definite D call. Per the germline V gene, CDR1 is LNHNV and CDR2 is YYDKDF (reference sequence). The CDR3 consists of 13 residues. Trimming stripped 2 bases from V and 6 bases from J, with 7 bases between. The CDR3 loop reads CATSRTLPGELFF. DNA for the CDR3: TGTGCCACCAGCAGAACCCTTCCCGGGGAGCTGTTTTTT.

The J gene is TRBJ1-6, the V gene TRBV28; unclear D gene. Trimming pared 5 bases from V and 8 bases from J, leaving 19 bases between. The CDR3 sequence is 16 residues long. Germline values: CDR1 MDHEN, CDR2 SYDVKM. In DNA, the CDR3 is TGTGCCAGCAGTCCCCGCGTTGTGCTGACCTATTCACCCCTCCACTTT. Translation: CASSPRVVLTYSPLHF.

The genes are TRBV12-5 and TRBJ1-2; D is perhaps TRBD1 (5 bases). V dropped 2 bases and J dropped 7 bases, with 8 bases sitting between them. CDR3 length: 12 amino acids. Germline CDR1 and CDR2: LGHNT and FRNRAP. The CDR3 sequence is CASGLRGTGYTF. For the CDR3, the DNA is TGTGCTAGTGGTTTGCGGGGGACTGGCTACACCTTC.

This sequence joins TRBV9 and TRBJ1-3; D remains unclear. V was shortened by 2 bases and J by 0 bases, with 9 bases between the two germline ends. The CDR3 covers 15 residues. Germline V gene sequence: CDR1 SGDLS, CDR2 YYNGEE. This CDR3 is CASSVSQSSGNTIYF. Written as DNA, the CDR3 is TGTGCCAGCAGCGTTTCGCAAAGCTCTGGAAACACCATATATTTT.

CDR3 nucleotide sequence: TGTGCCATCAGTGAGGCCGTCAGCATCCCTGAAGCTTTCTTT. The encoded protein is CAISEAVSIPEAFF. The rearrangement joins TRBV10-3 to TRBJ1-1; D ambiguous. Germline V gene data show CDR1 as ENHRY and CDR2 as SYGVKD. This CDR3 spans 14 amino acids. The V end lost 2 bases, the J end lost 6 bases, and 13 bases lay between the germline ends.

This clone appeared a few times. This chain joins TRBV4-1 and TRBJ2-7; unclear D gene. V was cut by 4 bases and J by 8 bases, with 24 bases left in between. There are 16 residues in the CDR3. Germline CDR1 is MGHRA and CDR2 is YSYEKL. The CDR3 nucleotides read TGCGCCAGCAGCCTTCCCCTACGGGCACAAACTACGCAGCAGTACTTC. Translating gives CASSLPLRAQTTQQYF.

This clone appeared a few times. The V call is TRBV2, the J call TRBJ1-2; 9 bases fit TRBD1. CDR3 length: 13 residues. The V gene end was trimmed by 5 bases and the J gene end by 8 bases; junction bases not matched to a gene: 6. Looked up from germline, CDR1 is SNHLY and CDR2 is FYNNEI. DNA for the CDR3: TGTGCCAGCAGTAACAGGGGGCTGCAGGGCTACACCTTC. It codes for CASSNRGLQGYTF.

The rearrangement uses TRBV29-1 and TRBJ1-1; TRBD1 aligns across 8 bases. The V gene end was trimmed by 7 bases and the J gene end by 5 bases; junction bases not matched to a gene: 6. Germline V gene lookup returns CDR1 SQVTM and CDR2 ANQGSEA. The CDR3 length is 12 residues. Here the CDR3 DNA reads TGCAGCGCAGGACAGGGCGTAACTGAAGCTTTCTTT. Amino acids: CSAGQGVTEAFF.

The CDR3 loop reads CASSQADRVYGYTF. CDR3 coding DNA: TGCGCCAGCAGCCAAGCCGACAGGGTCTATGGCTACACCTTC. The V and J genes are TRBV4-1 and TRBJ1-2; TRBD1 aligns across 7 bases. With V trimmed by 1 base and J by 4 bases, 3 bases remained unmatched. Germline loops: CDR1 MGHRA, CDR2 YSYEKL. The CDR3 length is 14 residues.